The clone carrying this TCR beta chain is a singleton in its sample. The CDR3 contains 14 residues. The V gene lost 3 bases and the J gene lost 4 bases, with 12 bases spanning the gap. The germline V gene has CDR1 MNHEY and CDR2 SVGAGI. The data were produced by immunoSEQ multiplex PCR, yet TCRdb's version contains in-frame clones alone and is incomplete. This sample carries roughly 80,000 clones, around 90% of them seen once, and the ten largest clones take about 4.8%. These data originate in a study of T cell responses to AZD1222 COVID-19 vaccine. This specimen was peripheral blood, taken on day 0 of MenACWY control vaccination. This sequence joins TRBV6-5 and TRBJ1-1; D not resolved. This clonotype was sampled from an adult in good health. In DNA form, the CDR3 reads TGTGCCAGCAGTTATTACGGGCCGAGCACTGAAGCTTTCTTT. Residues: CASSYYGPSTEAFF.